A selection of T cell receptor beta chains follows, all from one sample in a study of T-cell memory formation after mild COVID-19. Each CDR3 protein is one row after TCRdb ran MiXCR on the 5' RACE reads. The table lists fewer than 450,000 distinct CDR3 sequences, 20% to 25% of them singletons. The source material was PBMCs or a T cell subset sorted from them (not recorded which). These TCRs come from an adult woman who had mild COVID-19 (a few samples of this study predate the infection). Cell type and time point are not known. Both conserved end residues are part of each CDR3. D genes are given only for firm matches. The size of a clone is reported for some rows only, either as once, few or many, or as a class for expanded clones.

J gene	D gene	clone size	V gene	CDR3 DNA	CDR3 protein
TRBJ2-7	NA	few	TRBV3-1	TGTGCCAGCAGCCAAGTGCCGAACTACGAGCAGTACTTC	CASSQVPNYEQYF
TRBJ2-1	NA	NA	TRBV7-2	TGTGCCAGCAGCTTAGTAGGCTCGGTAGTCTTC	CASSLVGSVVF
TRBJ2-1	NA	NA	TRBV7-3	TGTGCCAGCAGCCCCAGCGCAGCAAACAATGAGCAGTTCTTC	CASSPSAANNEQFF
TRBJ1-4	NA	NA	TRBV5-1	TGCGCCAGCAGCACTCTACCGGGACGACTAGATGAAAAACTGTTTTTT	CASSTLPGRLDEKLFF
TRBJ2-1	NA	few	TRBV4-1	TGCGCCAGCAGCTTCCTAACGGGATCTTACAATGAGCAGTTCTTC	CASSFLTGSYNEQFF
TRBJ2-1	TRBD2	NA	TRBV11-2	TGTGCCAGCAGCTTCAAGCGGGAGTCTGAGCAGTTCTTC	CASSFKRESEQFF
TRBJ2-7	TRBD2	NA	TRBV20-1	TGCAGTGCTAGGACTAGCGGGAGGACCTACGAGCAGTACTTC	CSARTSGRTYEQYF
TRBJ1-6	NA	few	TRBV20-1	TGCAGTGCTAGAGCCCGACAGAATTCACCCCTCCACTTT	CSARARQNSPLHF
TRBJ2-6	NA	NA	TRBV7-9	TGTGCCAGCAGCTTCGGCCCAGTGGCGCGTGGGGCCAACGTCCTGACTTTC	CASSFGPVARGANVLTF
TRBJ2-5	NA	few	TRBV2	TGTGCCAGCAGTGGAAGGACGGATCAAGAGACCCAGTACTTC	CASSGRTDQETQYF
TRBJ2-1	NA	few	TRBV5-1	TGCGCCAGCAGCACGTCAGAGACTAGCTCCTACAATGAGCAGTTCTTC	CASSTSETSSYNEQFF
TRBJ1-3	TRBD1	NA	TRBV5-6	TGTGCCAGCAGCTTCAAGGACAGGCAAAATTCTGGAAACACCATATATTTT	CASSFKDRQNSGNTIYF
TRBJ2-1	TRBD2	NA	TRBV12-3/TRBV12-4	TGTGCCAGCAGTTTATCACCCGGACTAGGGGCCAATGAGCAGTTCTTC	CASSLSPGLGANEQFF
TRBJ2-7	TRBD2	NA	TRBV24-1	TGTGCCACCGGTGGCGGGGGTGGCGAGCAGTACTTC	CATGGGGGEQYF
TRBJ2-5	NA	few	TRBV5-1	TGCGCCAGCAGCTTCACGAGGGGAGGGGGCCAAGAGACCCAGTACTTC	CASSFTRGGGQETQYF
TRBJ2-7	TRBD1	few	TRBV25-1	TGTGCCAGCAGTGCAGCCGGGACAGGGGGCTCGTACGAGCAGTACTTC	CASSAAGTGGSYEQYF
TRBJ2-3	NA	NA	TRBV5-4	TGTGCCAGCAGCTTGGAAGCTAGACGCACAGATACGCAGTATTTT	CASSLEARRTDTQYF
TRBJ1-1	NA	NA	TRBV7-9	TGTGCCAGCAGCTCTACCGGGGGGGGGAACACTGAAGCTTTCTTT	CASSSTGGGNTEAFF
TRBJ1-3	TRBD1	NA	TRBV11-2	TGTGCCAGCAGCTTGAACAGGGGAGGAAACACCATATATTTT	CASSLNRGGNTIYF
TRBJ2-1	NA	few	TRBV13	TGTGCCAGCAGCTCCGAGAACCTGGGATCCCCGCGGGTCTTC	CASSSENLGSPRVF
TRBJ2-1	NA	NA	TRBV12-3/TRBV12-4	TGTGCCAGCAGCTACAAGCCCGCGGACTACAATGAGCAGTTCTTC	CASSYKPADYNEQFF
TRBJ2-1	TRBD1	NA	TRBV5-5	TGTGCCAGCAGCTTGATGGACAGGCCGTACAATGAGCAGTTCTTC	CASSLMDRPYNEQFF
TRBJ2-7	NA	few	TRBV9	TGTGCCAGCAGCGGAGCCCCCTGGGGAGACGAGCAGTACTTC	CASSGAPWGDEQYF
TRBJ2-3	NA	many	TRBV5-1	TGCGCCAGCGTACTGTCCCCCGTCACTAGCACAGATACGCAGTATTTT	CASVLSPVTSTDTQYF
TRBJ1-2	NA	NA	TRBV4-1	TGCGCCAGCAGCCAGGAACACCGACCTAACTATGGCTACACCTTC	CASSQEHRPNYGYTF
TRBJ2-3	NA	NA	TRBV20-1	TGCAGTGCTAGGTCGGCGGCAGATACGCAGTATTTT	CSARSAADTQYF
TRBJ1-1	NA	few	TRBV20-1	TGCAGTGCTACACACAGGGTTATTGAAGCTTTCTTT	CSATHRVIEAFF
TRBJ2-7	NA	few	TRBV6-5	TGTGCCAGCAGTTACTCGCCCGGGACGGCTTCCTACGAGCAGTACTTC	CASSYSPGTASYEQYF
TRBJ2-7	NA	NA	TRBV4-2	TGTGCCAGCAGCCAAGCCTTAGCTTCCTACGAGCAGTACTTC	CASSQALASYEQYF
TRBJ2-7	NA	NA	TRBV7-9	TGTGCCAGCAGCTTAGTACTGCGGCGACAAACCTACGAGCAGTACTTC	CASSLVLRRQTYEQYF
TRBJ2-7	NA	NA	TRBV10-3	TGTGCCATCAGTGACCCCACAGGGCTTCCCTACGAGCAGTACTTC	CAISDPTGLPYEQYF
TRBJ2-3	TRBD1	NA	TRBV11-3	TGTGCCAGCAGCTTGCGGGGGACAGGGGCTTTGGATACGCAGTATTTT	CASSLRGTGALDTQYF
TRBJ1-5	TRBD1	few	TRBV12-3/TRBV12-4	TGTGCCAGCAGACACGGAAAACAGGGGGCGAGGCAGCCCCAGCATTTT	CASRHGKQGARQPQHF
TRBJ2-7	NA	NA	TRBV4-1	TGCGCCAGCAGCTATGGACAGCACTACGAGCAGTACTTC	CASSYGQHYEQYF
TRBJ1-2	NA	NA	TRBV5-1	TGCGCCAGCAGCTTGACTGGGGGCCATGGCTACACCTTC	CASSLTGGHGYTF
TRBJ1-6	NA	once	TRBV2	TGTGCCAGCAAAAGAGACCATAATTCACCCCTCCACTTT	CASKRDHNSPLHF
TRBJ2-1	TRBD2	NA	TRBV12-3/TRBV12-4	TGTGCCAGCAGTTTTCGTCCAGCGGGGGGGAACTACAATGAGCAGTTCTTC	CASSFRPAGGNYNEQFF
TRBJ2-1	NA	NA	TRBV19	TGTGCCAGTAGTCAGGGAACGCTAAACAATGAGCAGTTCTTC	CASSQGTLNNEQFF
TRBJ2-6	NA	few	TRBV7-2	TGTGCCAGCAGCTTAGCGCTGACTAGTGCGGCCGGGGCCAACGTCCTGACTTTC	CASSLALTSAAGANVLTF
TRBJ2-1	TRBD1	few	TRBV5-1	TGCGCCAGCAGATCCGGGACAGGGTGGGATGAGCAGTTCTTC	CASRSGTGWDEQFF
TRBJ1-1	TRBD1	NA	TRBV3-1	TGTGCCAGCAGCCACACCGGGACAGGGCCTCTCGCTTTCTTT	CASSHTGTGPLAFF
TRBJ2-3	NA	NA	TRBV5-1	TGCGCCAGCGGCCCGGAGGGTAGGGCGCAGTATTTT	CASGPEGRAQYF
TRBJ2-7	TRBD1	NA	TRBV6-6	TGTGCCAGCAGCGTCGGACAGGGGATGAACGAGCAGTACTTC	CASSVGQGMNEQYF
TRBJ2-3	NA	few	TRBV6-5	TGTGCCAGCAGTACTCCGGGACCTCCTACAGATACGCAGTATTTT	CASSTPGPPTDTQYF
TRBJ2-4	TRBD1	few	TRBV2	TGTGCCAGCAGTGACGGGGCAGGGGGTGGAAACATTCAGTACTTC	CASSDGAGGGNIQYF
TRBJ2-7	TRBD2	NA	TRBV2	TGTGCCAGCGGAAGACTAGCGGACGGCTACGAGCAGTACTTC	CASGRLADGYEQYF
TRBJ2-5	TRBD1	NA	TRBV6-6	TGTGCCAGCAGTTACGGGACAGGGGCGCTAAAGACCCAGTACTTC	CASSYGTGALKTQYF
TRBJ2-1	TRBD1	few	TRBV5-1	TGCGCCAGCAGCGGCACAGGGGCCGTCGATGAGCAGTTCTTC	CASSGTGAVDEQFF
TRBJ2-7	TRBD1	NA	TRBV20-1	TGCAGTGCTAGAGATTGGCAGGGGGCGGGTTCCTACGAGCAGTACTTC	CSARDWQGAGSYEQYF
TRBJ2-1	NA	many	TRBV2	TGTGCCAGCAGTGGACTCAATGAGCAGTTCTTC	CASSGLNEQFF